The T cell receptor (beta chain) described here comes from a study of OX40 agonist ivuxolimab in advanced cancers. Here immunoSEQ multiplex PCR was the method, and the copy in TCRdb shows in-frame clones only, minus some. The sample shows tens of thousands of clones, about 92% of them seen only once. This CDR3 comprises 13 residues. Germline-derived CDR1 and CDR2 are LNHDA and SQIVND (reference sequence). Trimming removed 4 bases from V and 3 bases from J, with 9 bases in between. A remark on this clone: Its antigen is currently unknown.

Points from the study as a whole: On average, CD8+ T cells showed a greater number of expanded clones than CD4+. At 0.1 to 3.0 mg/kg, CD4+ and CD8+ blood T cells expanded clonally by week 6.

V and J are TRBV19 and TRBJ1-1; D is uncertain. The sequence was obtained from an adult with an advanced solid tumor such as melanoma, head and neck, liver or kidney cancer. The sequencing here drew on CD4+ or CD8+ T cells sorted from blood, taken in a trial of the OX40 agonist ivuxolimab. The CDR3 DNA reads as TGTGCCAGTAGTAACGCTGGGGACACTGAAGCTTTCTTT. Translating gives CASSNAGDTEAFF.